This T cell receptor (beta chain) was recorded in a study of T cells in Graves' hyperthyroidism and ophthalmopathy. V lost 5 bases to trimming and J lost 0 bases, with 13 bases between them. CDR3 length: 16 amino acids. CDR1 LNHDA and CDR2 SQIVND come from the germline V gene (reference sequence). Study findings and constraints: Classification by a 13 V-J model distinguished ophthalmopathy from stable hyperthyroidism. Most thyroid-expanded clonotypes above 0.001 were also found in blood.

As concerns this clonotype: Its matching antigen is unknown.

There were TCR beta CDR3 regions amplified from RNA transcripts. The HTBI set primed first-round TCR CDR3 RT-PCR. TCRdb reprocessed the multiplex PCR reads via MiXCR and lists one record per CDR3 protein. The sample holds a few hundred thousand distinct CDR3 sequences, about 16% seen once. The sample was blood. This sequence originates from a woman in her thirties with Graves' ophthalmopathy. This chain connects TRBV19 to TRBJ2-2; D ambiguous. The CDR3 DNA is TGTGCCAGTAGTCGAATTCGGGCCGCGAACACCGGGGAGCTGTTTTTT. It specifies CASSRIRAANTGELFF. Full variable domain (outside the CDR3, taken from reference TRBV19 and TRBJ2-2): DGGITQSPKYLFRKEGQNVTLSCEQNLNHDAMYWYRQDPGQGLRLIYYSQIVNDFQKGDIAEGYSVSREKKESFPLTVTSAQKNPTAFYLCASSRIRAANTGELFFGEGSRLTVL.